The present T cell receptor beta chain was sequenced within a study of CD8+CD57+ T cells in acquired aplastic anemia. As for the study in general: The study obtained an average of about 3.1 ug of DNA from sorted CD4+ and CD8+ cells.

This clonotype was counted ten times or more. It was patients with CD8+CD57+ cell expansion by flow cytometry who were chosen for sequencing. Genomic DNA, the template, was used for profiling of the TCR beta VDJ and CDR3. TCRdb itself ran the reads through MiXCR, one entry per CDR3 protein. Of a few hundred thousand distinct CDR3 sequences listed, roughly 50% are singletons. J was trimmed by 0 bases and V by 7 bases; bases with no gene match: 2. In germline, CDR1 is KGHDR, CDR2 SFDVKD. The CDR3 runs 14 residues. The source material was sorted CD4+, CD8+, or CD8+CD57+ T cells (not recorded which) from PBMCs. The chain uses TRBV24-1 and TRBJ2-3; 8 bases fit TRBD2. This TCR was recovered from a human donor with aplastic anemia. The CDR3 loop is CATRSGGSTDTQYF. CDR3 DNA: TGTGCCACCAGGAGCGGGGGTAGCACAGATACGCAGTATTTT.